This T cell receptor (beta chain) was captured by sequencing in a study of cytomegalovirus exposure and HLA in healthy donors. Study context: Findings of an earlier analysis included roughly 110 million unique TCR beta sequences from some 190 million T cells.

In this sample, this clone turned up once. PCR involved 60 Vbeta and 13 Jbeta primers. Sequencing used immunoSEQ multiplex PCR; TCRdb keeps in-frame clones, though not all of them. The sample contains 150,000 to 200,000 clones, over 70% of which appear only once. The CDR3 loop spans 14 amino acids. The V and J ends lost 7 bases and 3 bases respectively, with 12 bases between them. Germline V gene data show CDR1 as MDHEN and CDR2 as SYDVKM. Sequenced input: PBMCs. This chain joins TRBV28 and TRBJ2-2; weak D call: TRBD2 (5 bases). The TCR sequence derives from a female donor in good health and CMV-seronegative. CDR3 loop: CASMEETDTGELFF. In nucleotides, the CDR3 is TGTGCCAGCATGGAGGAGACGGACACCGGGGAGCTGTTTTTT.